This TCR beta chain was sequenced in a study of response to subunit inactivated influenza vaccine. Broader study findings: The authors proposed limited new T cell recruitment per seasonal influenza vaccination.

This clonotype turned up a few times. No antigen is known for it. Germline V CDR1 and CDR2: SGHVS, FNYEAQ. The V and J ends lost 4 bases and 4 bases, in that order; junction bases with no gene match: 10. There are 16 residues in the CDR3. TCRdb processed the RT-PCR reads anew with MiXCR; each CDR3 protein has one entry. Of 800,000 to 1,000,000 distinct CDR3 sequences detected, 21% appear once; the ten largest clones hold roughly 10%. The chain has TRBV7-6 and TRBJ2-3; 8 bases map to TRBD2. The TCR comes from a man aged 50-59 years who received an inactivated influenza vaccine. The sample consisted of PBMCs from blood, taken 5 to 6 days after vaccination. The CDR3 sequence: CASSSLAGPGPDTQYF. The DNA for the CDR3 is TGTGCCAGCAGCTCCCTAGCGGGTCCGGGGCCAGATACGCAGTATTTT. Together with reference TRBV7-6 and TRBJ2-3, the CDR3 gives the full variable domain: GAGVSQSPRYKVTKRGQDVALRCDPISGHVSLYWYRQALGQGPEFLTYFNYEAQQDKSGLPNDRFSAERPEGSISTLTIQRTEQRDSAMYRCASSSLAGPGPDTQYFGPGTRLTVL.